The clone carrying this T cell receptor beta chain was seen once. The sample has other DNA sequences that encode this CDR3 too. The V end was cut by 0 bases, the J end by 1 base, with 4 bases between. In germline, CDR1 is SGDLS, CDR2 YYNGEE. This CDR3 contains 13 residues. The data stem from a study of Ad26.COV2.S vaccination and SARS-CoV-2 variants. Method: immunoSEQ multiplex PCR; TCRdb's copy keeps in-frame clones and lacks some. The top ten hold 1.5% to 2% of the sample, which has about half a million clones, 80% to 90% seen once. Treatment given: some 20 received Ad26.COV2.S at low or high dose, single or two shots; 5 received placebo; per-sample allocation not given. The samples were gathered on day 63 after the first injection of vaccine or placebo. Aged 18-55 years, donor was enrolled in Boston in 2020.

The chain employs TRBV9 and TRBJ1-1, with unresolved D. The TCR comes from a person between 18 and 65 years old who received the Ad26.COV2.S COVID-19 vaccine or a placebo. This specimen consisted of peripheral blood, obtained in a trial of Ad26.COV2.S vaccine versus placebo. The CDR3 nucleotides read TGTGCCAGCAGCGTAGCTGGGAACACTGAAGCTTTCTTT. Residues: CASSVAGNTEAFF. Variable domain in full (rest from reference TRBV9 and TRBJ1-1): DSGVTQTPKHLITATGQRVTLRCSPRSGDLSVYWYQQSLDQGLQFLIQYYNGEERAKGNILERFSAQQFPDLHSELNLSSLELGDSALYFCASSVAGNTEAFFGQGTRLTVV.